This T cell receptor beta chain originates from a study of cytomegalovirus exposure and HLA in healthy donors. Findings and caveats of the study: The listing of roughly 160 TCR beta chains classed them as cytomegalovirus-associated. The CMV antigen specificity of a few CMV-associated chains was confirmed through in vitro analysis. Earlier analysis found most TCR beta V segments productive about 87% or about 30% of the time.

The length of the CDR3 is 14 residues. Germline CDR1 SGHVS, CDR2 FQNEAQ. Deletions cut 8 bases from V and 1 base from J, with 12 bases between. As concerns this clone: Its specificity is not known.

13 Jbeta primers and 60 Vbeta primers were used for the PCR. The protocol was immunoSEQ multiplex PCR, while the TCRdb copy is restricted to in-frame clones and leaves out a portion. The table has approximately 100,000 clones, just under 70% seen once; the top ten hold under 6.5%. Specimen: PBMCs. The V call is TRBV7-8, the J call TRBJ2-1; possible D gene TRBD2, 6 bases. The receptor comes from a woman in her seventies in good health and CMV-seropositive. The CDR3 bases are TGTGCCAGCGGCAAGGAGGGGTCCTACAATGAGCAGTTCTTC. It specifies CASGKEGSYNEQFF.